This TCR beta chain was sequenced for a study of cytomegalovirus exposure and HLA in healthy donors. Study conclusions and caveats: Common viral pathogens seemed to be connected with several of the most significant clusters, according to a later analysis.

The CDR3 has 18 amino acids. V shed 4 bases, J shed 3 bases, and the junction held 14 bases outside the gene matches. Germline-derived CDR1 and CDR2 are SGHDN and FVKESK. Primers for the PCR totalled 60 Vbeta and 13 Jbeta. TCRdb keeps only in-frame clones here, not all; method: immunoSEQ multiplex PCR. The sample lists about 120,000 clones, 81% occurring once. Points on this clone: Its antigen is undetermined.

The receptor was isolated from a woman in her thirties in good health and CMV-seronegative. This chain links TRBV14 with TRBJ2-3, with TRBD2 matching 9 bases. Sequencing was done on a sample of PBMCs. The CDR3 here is CASSPPWGLAKFTDTQYF. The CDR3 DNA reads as TGTGCCAGCAGCCCCCCGTGGGGACTAGCAAAGTTTACAGATACGCAGTATTTT.